The 3 T cell receptor beta chains reported below all come from one sample, sequenced in a study of control samples from healthy donors and cancer patients (TCRdb year 2020). Library method: the immunoSEQ multiplex PCR assay. The table was pulled from immuneACCESS by TCRdb, which kept in-frame rearrangements only. Such tables lose some clones; where checked, under half of the loss comes from unresolved V genes, and the rest has no known cause. The sample table shows about 150,000 clones, and about nine tenths are seen once. Jointly, the top ten make up around 4.6% of the sample. Sequencing was done on a sample of blood. These TCRs come from a man aged 25-40 years in good health.

The J gene is TRBJ1-5, the V gene TRBV15; D call uncertain. The CDR3 consists of 15 residues. V was shortened by 1 base and J by 1 base, with 8 bases between the two germline ends. Germline-derived CDR1 and CDR2 are LNHNV and YYDKDF (reference sequence). CDR3 sequence (DNA): TGTGCCACCAGCAGAGCAAAGGGAAGCAATCAGCCCCAGCATTTT. This encodes CATSRAKGSNQPQHF.

The V call is TRBV2, the J call TRBJ2-7; TRBD2 matches at 12 bases. Trimming removed 3 bases from V and 5 bases from J; junction bases left unmatched: 5. This CDR3 is 15 amino acids long. Germline V gives CDR1 SNHLY, CDR2 FYNNEI. CDR3 nucleotide sequence: TGTGCCAGCAGTGATCTAGCGGGGGGGAGCGACGAGCAGTACTTC. Translated, it gives CASSDLAGGSDEQYF.

The rearrangement joins TRBV6-5 to TRBJ2-2; 7 bases align to TRBD1. The CDR3 consists of 14 residues. V shed 6 bases, J shed 7 bases, and the junction held 8 bases outside the gene matches. Looked up from germline, CDR1 is MNHEY and CDR2 is SVGAGI. CDR3 in DNA: TGTGCCAGCAGAAAGGACAGGTTGTACGGGGAGCTGTTTTTT. Protein: CASRKDRLYGELFF.